The present entry profiles one T cell receptor (beta chain) with its context. What it recognizes is unknown. PCR primers comprised 60 Vbeta and 13 Jbeta primers. The protocol was immunoSEQ multiplex PCR, while the TCRdb copy is restricted to in-frame clones and leaves out a portion. Here the sample table reports 180,000 or so clones. The data are from a study of cytomegalovirus exposure and HLA in healthy donors. Study-wide findings and caveats: A list of about 160 TCR beta chains associated with cytomegalovirus was given. In most subjects, TCR beta sequences reportedly gave accurate predictions of HLA-A and HLA-B alleles. Many donors shared some public TCRs, even though most TCR sequences were rare.

This clonotype was obtained from a boy aged 5-17 years in good health and CMV-seronegative. The sequenced material came from PBMCs.

The CDR3 reads CAISGSLNTQYF. In DNA, the CDR3 is TGTGCCATCAGTGGTAGTCTCAATACGCAGTATTTT. This chain joins TRBV10-3 and TRBJ2-3; D gene uncertain. V shed 4 bases and J shed 7 bases, with 9 bases lying between them. The CDR3 is 12 amino acids. From germline, CDR1 is ENHRY and CDR2 SYGVKD.